One and the same sample provided the 14 T cell receptor beta chains below, sequenced in a study of blood T cell repertoires in COVID-19 (dated by TCRdb to about 2020). Preparation of the library involved the immunoSEQ multiplex PCR assay. TCRdb took this table from immuneACCESS and kept in-frame rearrangements with V and J called. Such tables lack part of the clones; where checked against another copy, unresolved V genes explain under half of the gap, and the rest is unexplained. The sample includes about 27,000 clones, with about 92% observed a single time. Jointly, the top ten make up approximately 3% of the sample. Sequenced input: peripheral blood. The receptor set was obtained from a human donor in a cohort sampled during active COVID-19.

The chain recombines TRBV28 with TRBJ1-3; TRBD1 aligns across 7 bases. Germline V gives CDR1 MDHEN, CDR2 SYDVKM. The CDR3 contains 17 residues. Trimming took 2 bases from V and 2 from J; bases not matched to a gene: 9. CDR3 amino acids: CASSLRWWQGAGNTIYF. In nucleotides, the CDR3 is TGTGCCAGCAGTTTAAGGTGGTGGCAGGGGGCTGGAAACACCATATATTTT.

V usage is TRBV27 and J usage is TRBJ2-6, with 7 nucleotides matching TRBD2. Germline values: CDR1 MNHEY, CDR2 SMNVEV (reference sequence). CDR3 length: 13 amino acids. Germline trimming cut 8 bases from V and 2 bases from J; bases unmatched to any gene: 0. CDR3 loop: CASRGAGANVLTF. DNA of the CDR3: TGTGCCAGCCGGGGGGCTGGGGCCAACGTCCTGACTTTC.

The genes are TRBV7-2 and TRBJ1-2; D is undetermined. This CDR3 contains 15 residues. Trimming took off 4 bases at V and 8 bases at J, with 20 bases between the two ends. Germline V gives CDR1 SGHTA, CDR2 FQGNSA. CDR3 residues: CASSSSPTGFGGYTF. The CDR3 DNA follows: TGTGCCAGCAGCTCTTCCCCGACGGGGTTCGGAGGCTACACCTTC.

The chain links TRBV4-1 to TRBJ1-1, with 8 nucleotides matching TRBD1. The CDR3 runs to 12 residues. CDR1 and CDR2 from the germline V gene are MGHRA and YSYEKL. V shed 4 bases, J shed 8 bases, and the junction held 3 bases outside the gene matches. CDR3 sequence (DNA): TGCGCCAGCAGCCTAGGGGACAGGGAAGCTTTCTTT. Its protein is CASSLGDREAFF.

The chain is built from TRBV27 and TRBJ2-6; D not certain. The CDR3 sequence is 15 residues long. Trimming shortened V by 6 bases and J by 0 bases, and 9 bases separated the two germline ends. Germline assignment: CDR1 MNHEY and CDR2 SMNVEV (reference sequence). CDR3 region: CASRQYYSGANVLTF. For the CDR3, the DNA is TGTGCCAGCAGGCAATACTACTCTGGGGCCAACGTCCTGACTTTC. Full variable domain (remainder filled in from reference TRBV27 and TRBJ2-6): EAQVTQNPRYLITVTGKKLTVTCSQNMNHEYMSWYRQDPGLGLRQIYYSMNVEVTDKGDVPEGYKVSRKEKRNFPLILESPSPNQTSLYFCASRQYYSGANVLTFGAGSRLTVL.

V is TRBV5-5 and J is TRBJ1-2; maybe TRBD1 (6 bases). Germline values: CDR1 SGHKS, CDR2 YYEKEE (reference sequence). The CDR3 loop spans 15 amino acids. The V gene lost 0 bases and the J gene lost 3 bases, with 12 bases spanning the gap. CDR3 region: CASSLGQAPDYGYTF. CDR3 bases: TGTGCCAGCAGCTTGGGACAGGCCCCAGACTATGGCTACACCTTC.

V is TRBV15 and J is TRBJ1-1, with D unclear. The V end was cut by 0 bases, the J end by 5 bases, with 13 bases between. Per the germline V gene, CDR1 is LNHNV and CDR2 is YYDKDF (reference sequence). This CDR3 is built from 15 residues. This chain's CDR3 is CATSREVSVATEAFF. In DNA, the CDR3 is TGTGCCACCAGCAGAGAGGTCAGCGTGGCGACTGAAGCTTTCTTT.

The chain carries TRBV7-7 and TRBJ2-3, with 8 bases identical to TRBD1. J gave up 9 bases and V 4 bases, and 6 bases lay outside the gene matches. Looked up from germline, CDR1 is SSHAT and CDR2 is FNYEAQ (reference sequence). This CDR3 is built from 13 residues. In DNA, the CDR3 is TGTGCCAGCAGCTCGAACCCAGGGGGCACGCAGTATTTT. This sequence encodes CASSSNPGGTQYF.

This clone was detected once. The chain uses TRBV11-2 and TRBJ1-1; no clear D gene. The germline V and J ends were trimmed by 0 bases and 3 bases, with 11 bases remaining between them. The germline CDR1 and CDR2 sequences are SGHAT and FQNNGV. The CDR3 has 15 amino acids. The CDR3 reads CASSLDRAGYTEAFF. In nucleotides, the CDR3 is TGTGCCAGCAGCTTAGATAGGGCGGGATACACTGAAGCTTTCTTT.

This chain links TRBV28 with TRBJ2-7; no firm D call. Trimming removed 1 base from V and 1 base from J, with 8 bases in between. The CDR3 is 14 amino acids. Germline values: CDR1 MDHEN, CDR2 SYDVKM. CDR3: CASSLSGESYEQYV. The DNA of the CDR3 is TGTGCCAGCAGTTTATCCGGTGAGTCCTACGAGCAGTACGTC.

CDR3 protein: CASSEGLLETQYF. CDR3 nucleotides: TGCGCCAGCAGCGAGGGACTCTTGGAGACCCAGTACTTC. V gene TRBV5-1 combines with J gene TRBJ2-5, with a tentative D call TRBD2 (6 bases). Germline CDR1 SGHRS, CDR2 YFSETQ. Trimming took off 4 bases at V and 5 bases at J, with 12 bases between the two ends. This CDR3 has 13 amino acids.

This CDR3 reads CATSRDPPRKGNQPQHF. CDR3 bases: TGTGCCACCAGCAGAGATCCCCCGAGGAAGGGCAATCAGCCCCAGCATTTT. The chain couples TRBV15 to TRBJ1-5; no definite D call. From germline, CDR1 is LNHNV and CDR2 YYDKDF (reference sequence). The CDR3 extends over 17 amino acids. Trimming removed 0 bases at V and 2 bases at J, with 14 bases between.

V gene TRBV5-8 combines with J gene TRBJ2-3; D possibly corresponds to TRBD1 (7 bases). The CDR3 is 15 amino acids. Germline lookup yields CDR1 SGHTS and CDR2 YDEGEE. The V and J ends lost 3 bases and 3 bases respectively, with 14 bases between them. CDR3 loop: CASSSGVQGTDTQYF. The CDR3 coding sequence is TGTGCCAGCAGCTCGGGGGTACAGGGGACAGATACGCAGTATTTT.

This clone appeared a few times. The V and J genes are TRBV3-1 (or the pseudogene TRBV3-2) and TRBJ2-3; D might be TRBD2 (7 bases). Looked up from germline, CDR1 is LGHDT and CDR2 is YNNKEL (reference sequence). The V end lost 2 bases, the J end lost 1 base, and 13 bases lay between the germline ends. The CDR3 is made up of 16 amino acids. CDR3 DNA: TGTGCCAGCAGCCAACAGGGAGGGGGTGGCACAGATACGCAGTATTTT. Translated: CASSQQGGGGTDTQYF.